Following are 25 T cell receptor beta chains from one sample sequenced in a study of CD8 T cells in Susac syndrome. RNA was extracted with the RNeasy kit, and a quantity of about 0.45 to 1 ug was reverse transcribed using random hexamers. TCRdb reprocessed the immunoSEQ multiplex PCR reads via MiXCR and lists one record per CDR3 protein. The data show around 270,000 distinct CDR3 sequences, approximately 89% seen once. Sequenced sample: CD8+ T cells from PBMCs. Source of these receptors: a human donor with multiple sclerosis.

This chain links TRBV29-1 with TRBJ2-2, with D perhaps TRBD2 (5 bases). Deletions cut 1 base from V and 0 bases from J, with 6 bases between. CDR1 is SQVTM, CDR2 ANQGSEA, per germline. The CDR3 contains 14 residues. The CDR3 is CSVEGETNTGELFF. CDR3 DNA: TGCAGCGTTGAAGGGGAGACGAACACCGGGGAGCTGTTTTTT.

The chain joins TRBV12-3 or TRBV12-4 to TRBJ1-1; D not resolved. The V gene lost 8 bases and the J gene lost 1 base, with 14 bases spanning the gap. The CDR3 is 14 residues long. The CDR3 coding sequence is TGTGCCAGCGGACCGACCCTCCAGAACACTGAAGCTTTCTTT. The encoded protein is CASGPTLQNTEAFF.

This chain connects TRBV25-1 to TRBJ2-2; no reliable D call. Germline assignment: CDR1 MGHDK and CDR2 SYGVNS. The ends were cut back, 2 bases at V and 5 bases at J, with 30 bases in the middle. The CDR3 loop spans 21 amino acids. The CDR3 DNA reads as TGTGCCAGCAGTGAAACCCGCTCCCCCGTAGCCCTAGATTTTCGAACCGGGGAGCTGTTTTTT. Its translation: CASSETRSPVALDFRTGELFF. Filled out from reference TRBV25-1 and TRBJ2-2, the complete variable domain reads EADIYQTPRYLVIGTGKKITLECSQTMGHDKMYWYQQDPGMELHLIHYSYGVNSTEKGDLSSESTVSRIRTEHFPLTLESARPSHTSQYLCASSETRSPVALDFRTGELFFGEGSRLTVL.

This rearrangement joins TRBV7-9 to TRBJ2-7; no reliable D call. CDR3 length: 14 amino acids. Trimming cost V 2 bases and J 2 bases, with 10 bases left between them. Per the germline V gene, CDR1 is SEHNR and CDR2 is FQNEAQ (reference sequence). The CDR3 here is CASSLMAPTYEQYF. CDR3 DNA: TGTGCCAGCAGCTTAATGGCACCAACCTACGAGCAGTACTTC.

The genes are TRBV20-1 and TRBJ2-2; TRBD2 agrees at 7 bases. Germline-derived CDR1 and CDR2 are DFQATT and SNEGSKA (reference sequence). This CDR3 is built from 15 residues. V lost 5 bases to trimming and J lost 5 bases; unmatched junction nucleotides: 11. CDR3 in DNA: TGCAGTGCTTTCGGGACTAACGCCCTAACCGGGGAGCTGTTTTTT. Its translation: CSAFGTNALTGELFF.

This chain uses TRBV12-5 with TRBJ2-1; D remains ambiguous. The CDR3 totals 13 residues. Trimming cost V 6 bases and J 0 bases, with 6 bases left between them. Germline loops: CDR1 LGHNT, CDR2 FRNRAP. The CDR3 spells CASGYSSYNEQFF. CDR3 coding DNA: TGTGCTAGTGGCTATAGCTCCTACAATGAGCAGTTCTTC.

The chain employs TRBV20-1 and TRBJ2-7, with D maybe TRBD2 (7 bases). V lost 8 bases and J 1 base, leaving 15 bases between the germline ends. There are 13 residues in the CDR3. Per the germline V gene, CDR1 is DFQATT and CDR2 is SNEGSKA (reference sequence). The CDR3 loop reads CSSTGGPSYEQYF. In nucleotides, the CDR3 is TGCAGTTCGACGGGGGGCCCATCCTACGAGCAGTACTTC.

The rearrangement joins TRBV21-1 to TRBJ2-5; whether TRBD1, the table's D call, matches the DNA was not checked. TRBV21-1 is tagged as a pseudogene. The CDR3 totals 14 residues. The chain's CDR3 is CASSKEGRVETQYF. The CDR3 nucleotides are TGTGCCAGCAGCAAAGAGGGCAGGGTTGAGACCCAGTACTTC.

The CDR3 loop reads CASSSGQGMEQYGYTF. As DNA, the CDR3 is TGCGCCAGCAGCTCCGGACAGGGGATGGAGCAATATGGCTACACCTTC. The chain is built from TRBV5-1 and TRBJ1-2; the match to TRBD1 covers 9 bases. CDR1 and CDR2 (germline): SGHRS, YFSETQ. The CDR3 totals 16 residues. V was pared by 3 bases and J by 5 bases, with 11 bases of the junction left unmatched.

The rearrangement joins TRBV29-1 to TRBJ2-7; perhaps TRBD1 as D (7 bases). Trimming left V 5 bases short and J 5 bases short, with 22 bases between. The V gene's germline CDR1 is SQVTM and CDR2 ANQGSEA. The length of the CDR3 is 15 residues. Written as DNA, the CDR3 is TGCAGCGTTACTTCTAGACAGGGAGGAGTGAACGAGCAGTACTTC. It codes for CSVTSRQGGVNEQYF.

A few counts support this clonotype. The chain recombines TRBV4-2 with TRBJ2-7; D is unresolved. V gave up 0 bases and J gave up 6 bases, with 9 bases separating them. CDR3 size: 13 residues. CDR1 is LGHNA and CDR2 is YNFKEQ in the germline V gene. CDR3 loop: CASSQDRPSEQYF. The CDR3 region has the DNA TGTGCCAGCAGCCAAGATCGGCCCTCCGAGCAGTACTTC.

The CDR3 sequence is CASSDSTGGYNEQFF. The DNA for the CDR3 is TGTGCCAGCAGTGACTCGACGGGGGGGTACAATGAGCAGTTCTTC. J is TRBJ2-1 and V is TRBV6-4, with 8 nucleotides matching TRBD2. CDR1 is MRHNA and CDR2 is SNTAGT in the germline V gene. The V and J ends lost 0 bases and 4 bases, in that order; junction bases with no gene match: 2. The CDR3 runs to 15 residues.

The chain couples TRBV6-5 to TRBJ1-5, with a possible D match to TRBD1 (5 bases). Per germline, CDR1 MNHEY and CDR2 SVGAGI. The CDR3 has 13 amino acids. Deletions cut 5 bases from V and 6 bases from J, with 11 bases between. This chain's CDR3 is CASSSSGIQPQHF. The CDR3 nucleotides read TGTGCCAGCAGTAGCTCAGGGATTCAGCCCCAGCATTTT.

The count of this clonotype is one. The chain recombines TRBV28 with TRBJ1-3; no clear D gene. Trimming left V 3 bases short and J 0 bases short, with 6 bases between. Germline V gene data show CDR1 as MDHEN and CDR2 as SYDVKM. This CDR3 has 14 residues. CDR3 region: CASSFKNSGNTIYF. The CDR3 bases are TGTGCCAGCAGTTTCAAGAACTCTGGAAACACCATATATTTT.

The V call is TRBV27, the J call TRBJ2-1, with D unresolved. The CDR3 runs to 14 residues. V was trimmed by 5 bases and J by 0 bases, leaving 8 bases between them. Germline CDR1 MNHEY, CDR2 SMNVEV (reference sequence). The CDR3 spells CASSPWSSYNEQFF. CDR3 sequence (DNA): TGTGCCAGCAGTCCCTGGAGCTCCTACAATGAGCAGTTCTTC.

V is TRBV10-3 and J is TRBJ2-7; 9 nucleotides align to TRBD2. The CDR3 contains 15 residues. J gave up 3 bases and V 6 bases, and 9 bases lay outside the gene matches. Per germline, CDR1 ENHRY and CDR2 SYGVKD. The CDR3 region is CAIRILAGNDYEQYF. The CDR3 DNA is TGTGCCATCAGAATACTAGCGGGTAACGACTACGAGCAGTACTTC.

The J gene is TRBJ2-1, the V gene TRBV28, with 10 positions matching TRBD2. Germline lookup yields CDR1 MDHEN and CDR2 SYDVKM. This CDR3 is built from 18 residues. V lost 1 base to trimming and J lost 5 bases; unmatched junction nucleotides: 11. CDR3 nucleotides: TGTGCCAGCAGTTTATACCCCCTAGCGGGAGATGGAAACAATGAGCAGTTCTTC. Its translation is CASSLYPLAGDGNNEQFF.

This clonotype was detected once. J is TRBJ1-1 and V is TRBV7-9; D may be TRBD1 (5 bases). With 5 bases removed from V and 6 bases from J, the gap between germline ends came to 16 bases. The germline gives CDR1 SEHNR, CDR2 FQNEAQ (reference sequence). This CDR3 is built from 14 residues. CDR3 residues: CASSPKGGDPEAFF. DNA for the CDR3: TGTGCCAGCAGCCCAAAGGGAGGGGATCCTGAAGCTTTCTTT.

The chain has TRBV4-3 and TRBJ2-1; no clear D. Germline CDR1 LGHNA, CDR2 YSLEER. The CDR3 covers 16 residues. Trimming removed 1 base at V and 5 bases at J, with 15 bases between. CDR3 sequence (DNA): TGCGCCAGCAGCCAAGGGGAAATGGCCTCAAACAATGAGCAGTTCTTC. This translates into CASSQGEMASNNEQFF.

The chain joins TRBV7-9 to TRBJ2-1; TRBD1 agrees at 9 bases. Germline V lookup: CDR1 SEHNR, CDR2 FQNEAQ (reference sequence). The CDR3 length is 13 residues. V gave up 5 bases and J gave up 6 bases; unmatched junction bases: 2. CDR3 DNA sequence: TGTGCCAGCAGCGGGACAGGGATCAATGAGCAGTTCTTC. Its translation is CASSGTGINEQFF.

This clonotype was seen only a few times. V usage is TRBV6-1 and J usage is TRBJ2-7; either TRBD1 or TRBD2 may supply D (5 bases each). V gave up 8 bases and J gave up 2 bases, with 13 bases separating them. CDR1 and CDR2 (germline): MNHNS, SASEGT. The CDR3 runs 13 residues. CDR3 sequence reads: CASCQGETYEQYF. The CDR3 DNA reads as TGTGCCAGCTGCCAGGGAGAGACCTACGAGCAGTACTTC.

The rearrangement joins TRBV28 to TRBJ1-2; D is undetermined. CDR3 size: 15 residues. V was cut by 4 bases and J by 6 bases, with 18 bases left in between. CDR1 is MDHEN, CDR2 SYDVKM, per germline. In DNA, the CDR3 is TGTGCCAGCAGTTCTTTGACTCGCCCCAAGGATGGCTACACCTTC. Translated, it gives CASSSLTRPKDGYTF.

The chain links TRBV20-1 to TRBJ2-2; D call uncertain. Germline values: CDR1 DFQATT, CDR2 SNEGSKA (reference sequence). There are 11 residues in the CDR3. V shed 3 bases and J shed 4 bases, with 3 bases lying between them. The CDR3 protein is CSASITGELFF. The DNA for the CDR3 is TGCAGTGCTAGCATCACCGGGGAGCTGTTTTTT.

Remarks on this clonotype: Relative to the germline gene, one junction end is altered; a read error may explain this. The chain joins TRBV7-6 to TRBJ1-1; a weak D match, TRBD1 (5 bases). Germline values: CDR1 SGHVS, CDR2 FNYEAQ. The CDR3 contains 13 residues. Written as DNA, the CDR3 is TGTGCCAACAGCTCCCTCACAGGATCTGAAGCTTTCTTT. Amino acid sequence: CANSSLTGSEAFF.

The chain recombines TRBV23-1 with TRBJ1-1; 9 positions match TRBD1. TRBV23-1 is annotated as an ORF whose role is uncertain. The CDR3 is 14 residues long. J lost 5 bases, V lost 8 bases, and 9 bases had no gene match. DNA for the CDR3: TGCGCCAGCGGGGGCAGACAGGGGGGAACTGAAGCTTTCTTT. Translated, it gives CASGGRQGGTEAFF.